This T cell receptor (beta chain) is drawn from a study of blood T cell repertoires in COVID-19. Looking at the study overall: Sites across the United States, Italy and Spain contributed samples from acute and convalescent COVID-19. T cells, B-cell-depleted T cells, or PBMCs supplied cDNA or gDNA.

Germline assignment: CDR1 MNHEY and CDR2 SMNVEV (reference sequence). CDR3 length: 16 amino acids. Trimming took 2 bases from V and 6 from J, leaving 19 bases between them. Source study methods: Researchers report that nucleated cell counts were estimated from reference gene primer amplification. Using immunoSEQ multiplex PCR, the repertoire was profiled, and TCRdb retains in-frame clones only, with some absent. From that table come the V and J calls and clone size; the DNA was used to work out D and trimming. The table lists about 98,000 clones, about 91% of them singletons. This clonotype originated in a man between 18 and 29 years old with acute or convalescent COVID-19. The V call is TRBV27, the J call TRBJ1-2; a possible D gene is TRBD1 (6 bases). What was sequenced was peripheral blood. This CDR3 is CASSLKSLNRADGYTF. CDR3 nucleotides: TGTGCCAGCAGTTTAAAATCCCTCAACAGGGCGGATGGCTACACCTTC.